The next 14 T cell receptor beta chains were all read from a single sample in a study of shared clonotypes between healthy human individuals. Clones were sequenced by immunoSEQ multiplex PCR, and TCRdb holds only the in-frame ones, with some missing. The data show about 1 million clones, with roughly 70% seen just once and 1.5% held by the top ten. Sequencing was done on a sample of memory CD4+ T cells sorted from blood. The subset denotes: CD45RA-negative fraction. The receptors derive from a man between 18 and 29 years old in good health.

This clone was detected only a few times. Other DNA sequences in this sample translate to the same CDR3. The chain recombines TRBV25-1 with TRBJ1-1; D perhaps matches TRBD1 (5 bases). Trimming pared 3 bases from V and 1 base from J, leaving 6 bases between. The germline gives CDR1 MGHDK, CDR2 SYGVNS. This CDR3 contains 13 residues. The CDR3: CASSEGPNTEAFF. In DNA form, the CDR3 reads TGTGCCAGCAGTGAGGGACCGAACACTGAAGCTTTCTTT.

The chain combines TRBV11-2 with TRBJ1-5; 7 bases agree with TRBD1. With 2 bases clipped from V and 2 bases from J, the junction kept 3 bases outside the gene matches. The CDR3 contains 15 residues. Germline CDR1 SGHAT, CDR2 FQNNGV. The CDR3 DNA reads TGTGCCAGCAGCTTAACTGGGACAGGCAATCAGCCCCAGCATTTT. Protein: CASSLTGTGNQPQHF. The whole variable domain, filled in from reference TRBV11-2 and TRBJ1-5, reads EAGVAQSPRYKIIEKRQSVAFWCNPISGHATLYWYQQILGQGPKLLIQFQNNGVVDDSQLPKDRFSAERLKGVDSTLKIQPAKLEDSAVYLCASSLTGTGNQPQHFGDGTRLSIL.

This chain joins TRBV5-1 and TRBJ2-2; a possible D gene is TRBD1 (6 bases). The CDR3 loop spans 15 amino acids. The V gene lost 4 bases and the J gene lost 6 bases, with 16 bases spanning the gap. Germline V gene data show CDR1 as SGHRS and CDR2 as YFSETQ. The CDR3 is CASSGIQGSPGELFF. The CDR3 nucleotides are TGCGCCAGCAGCGGAATACAGGGCTCTCCCGGGGAGCTGTTTTTT.

This clone showed up just a few times. The chain uses TRBV2 and TRBJ1-1, with 7 bases lining up with TRBD1. Germline V gene lookup returns CDR1 SNHLY and CDR2 FYNNEI. There are 12 residues in the CDR3. V shed 6 bases and J 7 bases; nucleotides not matched to a gene: 5. The CDR3 spells CASRGGTVEAFF. DNA for the CDR3: TGTGCCAGCAGGGGAGGGACAGTTGAAGCTTTCTTT. Based on the CDR3 plus reference TRBV2 and TRBJ1-1, the full variable domain is EPEVTQTPSHQVTQMGQEVILRCVPISNHLYFYWYRQILGQKVEFLVSFYNNEISEKSEIFDDQFSVERPDGSNFTLKIRSTKLEDSAMYFCASRGGTVEAFFGQGTRLTVV.

The J gene is TRBJ2-5, the V gene TRBV5-1; D perhaps matches TRBD1 (6 bases). CDR1 SGHRS and CDR2 YFSETQ come from the germline V gene. V was shortened by 4 bases and J by 2 bases, with 18 bases between the two germline ends. This CDR3 has 16 amino acids. CDR3 in DNA: TGCGCCAGCAGCCTAACCACAGGGTCCTTGCAAGAGACCCAGTACTTC. Amino acids: CASSLTTGSLQETQYF. The entire variable domain, with the rest obtained from reference TRBV5-1 and TRBJ2-5, is as follows: KAGVTQTPRYLIKTRGQQVTLSCSPISGHRSVSWYQQTPGQGLQFLFEYFSETQRNKGNFPGRFSGRQFSNSRSEMNVSTLELGDSALYLCASSLTTGSLQETQYFGPGTRLLVL.

The chain is built from TRBV5-1 and TRBJ1-1; tentative D call: TRBD1 (6 bases). Trimming removed 1 base at V and 6 bases at J, with 13 bases between. Germline V lookup: CDR1 SGHRS, CDR2 YFSETQ. The CDR3 is 14 amino acids. The CDR3 region has the DNA TGCGCCAGCAGCTTGATTCAGGGGCACCCTGAAGCTTTCTTT. Its protein product is CASSLIQGHPEAFF.

This clone was detected a few times. This chain uses TRBV18 with TRBJ1-2; the D is unclear. Trimming took off 8 bases at V and 0 bases at J, with 13 bases between the two ends. The V gene's germline CDR1 is KGHSH and CDR2 LQKENI. This CDR3 spans 14 amino acids. DNA for the CDR3: TGTGCCAGCGCAGAAGGGAAAGCTAACTATGGCTACACCTTC. It translates to CASAEGKANYGYTF. The full variable domain, completed using reference TRBV18 and TRBJ1-2, is NAGVMQNPRHLVRRRGQEARLRCSPMKGHSHVYWYRQLPEEGLKFMVYLQKENIIDESGMPKERFSAEFPKEGPSILRIQQVVRGDSAAYFCASAEGKANYGYTFGSGTRLTVV.

The chain employs TRBV5-6 and TRBJ2-5; 8 bases map to TRBD2. V lost 0 bases and J lost 2; bases outside the gene matches: 9. CDR1 is SGHDT, CDR2 YYEEEE, per germline. This CDR3 has 17 amino acids. CDR3 protein: CASSLAGSGDLQETQYF. In DNA, the CDR3 is TGTGCCAGCAGCTTGGCGGGTAGCGGGGACTTACAAGAGACCCAGTACTTC. Together with reference TRBV5-6 and TRBJ2-5, the CDR3 gives the full variable domain: DAGVTQSPTHLIKTRGQQVTLRCSPKSGHDTVSWYQQALGQGPQFIFQYYEEEERQRGNFPDRFSGHQFPNYSSELNVNALLLGDSALYLCASSLAGSGDLQETQYFGPGTRLLVL.

Here the CDR3 DNA reads TGTGCCAGCAGTGAAGCATCTCACCAAGAGCAGTTCTTC. This sequence encodes CASSEASHQEQFF. This chain links TRBV2 with TRBJ2-1, with unresolved D. Germline V gene sequence: CDR1 SNHLY, CDR2 FYNNEI. V lost 0 bases and J 10 bases, leaving 10 bases between the germline ends. The CDR3 has 13 residues.

This chain links TRBV20-1 with TRBJ2-3, with no clear D. The germline CDR1 and CDR2 sequences are DFQATT and SNEGSKA (reference sequence). The CDR3 runs to 11 residues. V dropped 5 bases and J dropped 8 bases, with 11 bases sitting between them. The CDR3 DNA follows: TGCAGTGCTTCGTACGGGTCTACGCAGTATTTT. Its protein is CSASYGSTQYF.

As to this clone: Other nucleotide sequences in the sample specify the same CDR3. This sequence joins TRBV5-1 and TRBJ2-3; TRBD2 agrees at 8 bases. This CDR3 has 14 residues. V gave up 4 bases and J gave up 5 bases; unmatched junction bases: 6. CDR1 and CDR2 (germline): SGHRS, YFSETQ. The CDR3 DNA follows: TGCGCCAGCAGCCCGGGGACTAGTCGAGATACGCAGTATTTT. Its translation is CASSPGTSRDTQYF.

About this clone: Compared with germline, one end of the junction differs, possibly owing to a read error. The CDR3 sequence: CAISESAGTSGRF. In DNA, the CDR3 is TGTGCCATCAGTGAGTCGGCGGGGACTAGCGGGAGATTT. This chain links TRBV10-3 with TRBJ2-7; 14 positions agree with TRBD2. The CDR3 contains 13 residues. Per the germline V gene, CDR1 is ENHRY and CDR2 is SYGVKD.

The V and J genes are TRBV4-3 and TRBJ1-2; D gene ambiguous. This CDR3 comprises 14 residues. Germline CDR1 and CDR2: LGHNA and YSLEER. Trimming took 0 bases from V and 8 from J, leaving 13 bases between them. The CDR3 nucleotides read TGCGCCAGCAGCCAAGAAGGAAATCCCGGGGGCTACACCTTC. It translates to CASSQEGNPGGYTF.

The CDR3: CASSVEAGFSTDTQYF. In DNA form, the CDR3 reads TGTGCCAGCAGTGTGGAGGCAGGCTTCAGCACAGATACGCAGTATTTT. V gene TRBV6-1 combines with J gene TRBJ2-3, with D possibly TRBD2 on 5 matching bases. Germline V CDR1 and CDR2: MNHNS, SASEGT. The length of the CDR3 is 16 residues. V was clipped by 4 bases and J by 0 bases, with 14 bases between them.